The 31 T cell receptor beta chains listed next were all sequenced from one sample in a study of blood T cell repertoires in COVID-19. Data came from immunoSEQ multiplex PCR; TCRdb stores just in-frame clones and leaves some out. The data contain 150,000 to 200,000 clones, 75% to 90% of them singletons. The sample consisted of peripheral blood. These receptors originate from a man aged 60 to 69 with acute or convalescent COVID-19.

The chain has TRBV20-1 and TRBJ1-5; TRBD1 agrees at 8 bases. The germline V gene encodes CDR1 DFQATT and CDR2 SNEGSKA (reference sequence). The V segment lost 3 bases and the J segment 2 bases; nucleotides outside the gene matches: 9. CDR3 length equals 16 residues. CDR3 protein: CSASRWTGWGNQPQHF. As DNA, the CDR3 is TGCAGTGCTAGTCGATGGACAGGGTGGGGCAATCAGCCCCAGCATTTT.

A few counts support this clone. CDR3 protein: CASSPLLGESEKLFF. CDR3 nucleotide sequence: TGTGCCAGCAGCCCTCTTCTTGGGGAGAGCGAAAAACTGTTTTTT. The chain carries TRBV9 and TRBJ1-4; D is unclear. CDR1 and CDR2 from the germline V gene are SGDLS and YYNGEE. The CDR3 has 15 amino acids. V was cut by 4 bases and J by 8 bases, with 18 bases left in between.

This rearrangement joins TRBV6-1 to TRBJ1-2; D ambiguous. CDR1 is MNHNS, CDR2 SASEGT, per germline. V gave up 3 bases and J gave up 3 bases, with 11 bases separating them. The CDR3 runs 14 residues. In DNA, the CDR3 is TGTGCCAGCAGTGATTCTCAGGAGGACTATGGCTACACCTTC. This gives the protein CASSDSQEDYGYTF.

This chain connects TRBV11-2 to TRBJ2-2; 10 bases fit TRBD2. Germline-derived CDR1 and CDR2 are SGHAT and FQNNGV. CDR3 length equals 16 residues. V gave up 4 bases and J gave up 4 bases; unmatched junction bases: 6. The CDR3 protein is CASSYLAGEFTGELFF. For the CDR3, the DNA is TGTGCCAGCAGCTATCTAGCGGGGGAATTCACCGGGGAGCTGTTTTTT.

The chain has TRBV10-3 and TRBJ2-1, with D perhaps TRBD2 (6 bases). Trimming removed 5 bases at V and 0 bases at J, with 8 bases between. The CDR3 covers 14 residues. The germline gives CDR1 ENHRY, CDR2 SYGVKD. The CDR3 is CAISKEGSYNEQFF. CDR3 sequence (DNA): TGTGCCATCAGTAAGGAGGGCTCCTACAATGAGCAGTTCTTC.

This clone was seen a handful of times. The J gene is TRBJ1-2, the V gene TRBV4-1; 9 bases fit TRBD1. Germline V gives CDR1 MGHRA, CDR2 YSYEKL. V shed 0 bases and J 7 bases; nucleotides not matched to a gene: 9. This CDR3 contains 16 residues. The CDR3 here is CASSQDRGTGNRGYTF. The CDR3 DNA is TGCGCCAGCAGCCAAGATAGGGGGACAGGGAATCGTGGCTACACCTTC.

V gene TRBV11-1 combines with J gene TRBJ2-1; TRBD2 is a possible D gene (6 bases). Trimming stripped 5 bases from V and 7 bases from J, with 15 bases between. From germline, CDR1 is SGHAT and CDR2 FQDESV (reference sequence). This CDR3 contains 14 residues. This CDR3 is CASSLQTRSNEQFF. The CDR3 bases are TGTGCCAGCAGCCTCCAGACTAGATCAAATGAGCAGTTCTTC. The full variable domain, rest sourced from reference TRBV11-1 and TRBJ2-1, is EAEVAQSPRYKITEKSQAVAFWCDPISGHATLYWYRQILGQGPELLVQFQDESVVDDSQLPKDRFSAERLKGVDSTLKIQPAELGDSAMYLCASSLQTRSNEQFFGPGTRLTVL.

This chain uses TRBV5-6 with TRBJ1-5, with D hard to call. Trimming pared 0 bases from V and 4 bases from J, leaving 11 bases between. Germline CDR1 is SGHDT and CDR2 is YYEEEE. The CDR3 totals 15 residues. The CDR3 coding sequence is TGTGCCAGCAGCTTGGGGCCTGACTTAAATCAGCCCCAGCATTTT. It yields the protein CASSLGPDLNQPQHF.

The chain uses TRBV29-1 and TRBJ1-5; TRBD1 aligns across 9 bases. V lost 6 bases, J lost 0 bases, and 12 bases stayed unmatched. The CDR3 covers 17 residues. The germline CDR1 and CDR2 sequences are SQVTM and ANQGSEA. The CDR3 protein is CSVRLGTGRYSNQPQHF. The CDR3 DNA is TGCAGCGTGAGGCTTGGGACAGGGCGGTATAGCAATCAGCCCCAGCATTTT.

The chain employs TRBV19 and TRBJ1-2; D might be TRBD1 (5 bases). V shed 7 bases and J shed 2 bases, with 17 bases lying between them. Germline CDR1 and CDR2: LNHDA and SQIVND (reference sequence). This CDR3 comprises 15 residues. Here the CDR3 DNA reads TGTGCCAGTAAAAACTCCCCCGACAGAAACTATGGCTACACCTTC. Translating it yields CASKNSPDRNYGYTF.

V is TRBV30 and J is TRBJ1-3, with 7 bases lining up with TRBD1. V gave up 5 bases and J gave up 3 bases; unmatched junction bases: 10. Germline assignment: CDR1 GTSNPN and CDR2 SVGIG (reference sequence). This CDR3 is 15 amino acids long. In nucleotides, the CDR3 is TGTGCCTGGCAAAACAGGGGACTGCTTGGAAACACCATATATTTT. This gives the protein CAWQNRGLLGNTIYF. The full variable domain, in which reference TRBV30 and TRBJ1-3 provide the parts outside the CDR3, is SQTIHQWPATLVQPVGSPLSLECTVEGTSNPNLYWYRQAAGRGLQLLFYSVGIGQISSEVPQNLSASRPQDRQFILSSKKLLLSDSGFYLCAWQNRGLLGNTIYFGEGSWLTVV.

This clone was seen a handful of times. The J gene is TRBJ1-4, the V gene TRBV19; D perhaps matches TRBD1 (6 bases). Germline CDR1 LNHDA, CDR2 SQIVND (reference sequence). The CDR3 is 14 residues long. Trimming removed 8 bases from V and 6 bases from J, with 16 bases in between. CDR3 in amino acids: CASRWQSGDEKLFF. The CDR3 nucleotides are TGTGCCAGTCGGTGGCAATCAGGGGATGAAAAACTGTTTTTT.

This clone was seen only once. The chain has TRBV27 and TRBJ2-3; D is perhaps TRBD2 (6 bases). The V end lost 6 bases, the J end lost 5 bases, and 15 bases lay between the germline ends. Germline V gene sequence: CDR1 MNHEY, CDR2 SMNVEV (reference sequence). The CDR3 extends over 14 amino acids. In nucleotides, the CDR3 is TGTGCCAGCAGACTCTCTAGCGTTCGAGATACGCAGTATTTT. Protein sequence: CASRLSSVRDTQYF.

CDR3 amino acids: CASSQGQGAGEAFF. The CDR3 DNA sequence: TGTGCCAGCAGTCAGGGACAGGGGGCGGGTGAAGCTTTCTTT. The chain carries TRBV6-5 and TRBJ1-1; 12 nucleotides match TRBD1. The CDR3 consists of 14 residues. With V trimmed by 5 bases and J by 7 bases, 5 bases remained unmatched. From germline, CDR1 is MNHEY and CDR2 SVGAGI.

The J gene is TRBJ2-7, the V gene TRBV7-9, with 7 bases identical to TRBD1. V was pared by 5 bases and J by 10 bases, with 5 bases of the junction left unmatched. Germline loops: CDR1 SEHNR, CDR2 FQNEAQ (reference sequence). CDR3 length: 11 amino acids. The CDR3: CASSEDRDQYF. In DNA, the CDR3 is TGTGCCAGCAGCGAAGACAGGGACCAGTACTTC.

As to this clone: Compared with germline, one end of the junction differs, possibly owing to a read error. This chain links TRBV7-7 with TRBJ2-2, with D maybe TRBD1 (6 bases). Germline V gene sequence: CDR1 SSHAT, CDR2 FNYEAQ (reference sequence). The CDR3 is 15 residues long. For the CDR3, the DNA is TGTGCTAGCAGCCCGGACAGACAGAACACCGGGGAGCTGTTTTTT. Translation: CASSPDRQNTGELFF.

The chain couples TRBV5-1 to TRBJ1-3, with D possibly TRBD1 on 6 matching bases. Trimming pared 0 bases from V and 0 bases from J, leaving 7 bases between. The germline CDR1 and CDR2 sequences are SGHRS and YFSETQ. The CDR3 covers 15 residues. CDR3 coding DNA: TGCGCCAGCAGCTTGGGGGGGCCCTCTGGAAACACCATATATTTT. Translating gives CASSLGGPSGNTIYF.

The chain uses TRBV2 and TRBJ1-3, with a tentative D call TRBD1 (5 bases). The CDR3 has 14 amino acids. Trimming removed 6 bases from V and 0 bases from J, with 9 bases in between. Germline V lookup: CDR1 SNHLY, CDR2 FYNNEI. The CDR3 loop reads CASSLDTSGNTIYF. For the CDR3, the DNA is TGTGCCAGCAGCTTGGACACCTCTGGAAACACCATATATTTT.

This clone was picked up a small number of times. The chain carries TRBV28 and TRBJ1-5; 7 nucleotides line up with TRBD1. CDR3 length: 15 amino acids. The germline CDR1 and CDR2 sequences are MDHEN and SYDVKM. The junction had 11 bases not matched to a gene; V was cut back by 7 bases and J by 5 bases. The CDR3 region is CASTPQGGSDQPQHF. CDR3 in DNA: TGTGCCAGCACTCCTCAGGGGGGATCTGATCAGCCCCAGCATTTT.

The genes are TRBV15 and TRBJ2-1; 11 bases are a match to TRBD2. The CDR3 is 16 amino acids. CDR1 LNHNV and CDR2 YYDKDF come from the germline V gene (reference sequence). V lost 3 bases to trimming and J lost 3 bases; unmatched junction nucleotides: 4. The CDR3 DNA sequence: TGTGCCACCAGCAGTTCTAGCGGGAGGAACTACAATGAGCAGTTCTTC. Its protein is CATSSSSGRNYNEQFF.

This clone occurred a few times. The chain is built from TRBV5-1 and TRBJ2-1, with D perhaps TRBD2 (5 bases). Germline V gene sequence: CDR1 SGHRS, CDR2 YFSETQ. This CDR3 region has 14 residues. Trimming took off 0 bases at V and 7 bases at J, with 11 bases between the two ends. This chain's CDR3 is CASSLGSRGNEQFF. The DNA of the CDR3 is TGCGCCAGCAGCTTGGGTAGCAGAGGGAATGAGCAGTTCTTC.

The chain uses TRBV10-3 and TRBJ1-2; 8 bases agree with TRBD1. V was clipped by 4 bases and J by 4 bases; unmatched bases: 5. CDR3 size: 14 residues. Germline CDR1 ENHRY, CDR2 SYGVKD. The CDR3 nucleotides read TGTGCCATCAGTGGCGCGGACAGGGTCTATGGCTACACCTTC. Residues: CAISGADRVYGYTF.

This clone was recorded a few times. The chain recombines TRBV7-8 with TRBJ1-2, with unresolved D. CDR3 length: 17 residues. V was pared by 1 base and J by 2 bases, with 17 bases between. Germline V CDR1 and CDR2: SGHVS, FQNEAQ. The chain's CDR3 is CASSLDGRSIGNYGYTF. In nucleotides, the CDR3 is TGTGCCAGCAGCTTAGACGGGAGGAGTATAGGGAACTATGGCTACACCTTC.

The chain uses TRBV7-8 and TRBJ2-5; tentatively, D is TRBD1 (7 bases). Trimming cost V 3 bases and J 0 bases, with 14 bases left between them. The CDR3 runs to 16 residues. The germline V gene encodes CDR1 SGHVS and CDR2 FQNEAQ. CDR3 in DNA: TGTGCCAGCAGCTTGGGGGGACAGAGACACCAAGAGACCCAGTACTTC. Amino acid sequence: CASSLGGQRHQETQYF. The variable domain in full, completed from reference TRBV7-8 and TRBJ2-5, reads GAGVSQSPRYKVAKRGQDVALRCDPISGHVSLFWYQQALGQGPEFLTYFQNEAQLDKSGLPSDRFFAERPEGSVSTLKIQRTQQEDSAVYLCASSLGGQRHQETQYFGPGTRLLVL.

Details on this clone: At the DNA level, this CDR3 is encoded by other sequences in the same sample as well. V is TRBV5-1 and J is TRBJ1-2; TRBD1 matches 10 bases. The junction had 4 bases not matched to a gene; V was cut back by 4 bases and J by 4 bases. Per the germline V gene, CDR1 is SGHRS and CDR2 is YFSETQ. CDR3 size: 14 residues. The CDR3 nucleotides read TGCGCCAGCAGCCTAGGACAGGGGGGCTATGGCTACACCTTC. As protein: CASSLGQGGYGYTF.

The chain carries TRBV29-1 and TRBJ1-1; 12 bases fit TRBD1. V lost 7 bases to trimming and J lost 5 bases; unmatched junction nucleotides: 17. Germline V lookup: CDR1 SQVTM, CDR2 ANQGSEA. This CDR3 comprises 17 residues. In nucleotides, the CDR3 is TGCAGCGCGATACGTATCACGGGACAGGGGGCGGGTACTGAAGCTTTCTTT. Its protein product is CSAIRITGQGAGTEAFF.

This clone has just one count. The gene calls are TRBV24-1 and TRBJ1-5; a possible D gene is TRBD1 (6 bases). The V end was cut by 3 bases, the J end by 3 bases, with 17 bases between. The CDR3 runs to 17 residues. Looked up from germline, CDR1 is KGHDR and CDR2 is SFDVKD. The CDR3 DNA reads TGTGCCACCAGTGATCCGACAGGTCCCATCCCCAATCAGCCCCAGCATTTT. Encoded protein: CATSDPTGPIPNQPQHF.

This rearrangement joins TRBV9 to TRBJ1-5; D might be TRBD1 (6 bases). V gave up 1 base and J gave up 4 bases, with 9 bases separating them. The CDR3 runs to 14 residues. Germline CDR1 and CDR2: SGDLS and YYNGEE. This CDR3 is CASSVNQGNQPQHF. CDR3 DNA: TGTGCCAGCAGCGTAAATCAGGGGAATCAGCCCCAGCATTTT.

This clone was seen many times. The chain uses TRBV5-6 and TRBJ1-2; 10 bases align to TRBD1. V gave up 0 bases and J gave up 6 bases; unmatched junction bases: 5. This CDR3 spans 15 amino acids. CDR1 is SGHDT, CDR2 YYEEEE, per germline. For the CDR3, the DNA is TGTGCCAGCAGCTTGGTAACCGGGACAGGGGATGGCTACACCTTC. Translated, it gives CASSLVTGTGDGYTF.

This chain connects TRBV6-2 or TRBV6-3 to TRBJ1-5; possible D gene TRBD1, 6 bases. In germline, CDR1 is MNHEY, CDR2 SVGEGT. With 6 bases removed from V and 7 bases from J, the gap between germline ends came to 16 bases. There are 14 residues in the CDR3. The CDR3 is CASSEQGSTQPQHF. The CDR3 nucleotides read TGTGCCAGCAGCGAACAGGGTAGCACGCAGCCCCAGCATTTT.

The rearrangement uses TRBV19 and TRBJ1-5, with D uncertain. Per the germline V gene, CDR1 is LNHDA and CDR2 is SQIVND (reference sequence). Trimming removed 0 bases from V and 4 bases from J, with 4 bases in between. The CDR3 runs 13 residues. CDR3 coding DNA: TGTGCCAGTAGTATAGAACAGAATCAGCCCCAGCATTTT. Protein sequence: CASSIEQNQPQHF.